This T cell receptor beta chain comes out of a study of response to subunit inactivated influenza vaccine. The length of the CDR3 is 13 residues. Trimming removed 8 bases from V and 7 bases from J; junction bases left unmatched: 10. Germline V gene data show CDR1 as DFQATT and CDR2 as SNEGSKA (reference sequence). General study points: It was suggested by the authors that few new T cells are recruited by each seasonal influenza vaccination.

In its sample, this clonotype was seen many times. Its target is not known. TCRdb ran MiXCR on the RT-PCR reads and lists one entry per CDR3 protein. This table holds 200,000 to 300,000 distinct CDR3 sequences, more than 9% found once. The input for sequencing was non-naive T cells sorted from PBMCs, taken 14 to 15 days before vaccination. The clonotype was recovered from a man aged 50-60 years who received an inactivated influenza vaccine. The rearrangement links TRBV20-1 to TRBJ2-1; the match to TRBD2 covers 8 bases. CDR3 region: CSSTPGGVNEQFF. DNA for the CDR3: TGCAGTTCGACACCGGGGGGGGTAAATGAGCAGTTCTTC.